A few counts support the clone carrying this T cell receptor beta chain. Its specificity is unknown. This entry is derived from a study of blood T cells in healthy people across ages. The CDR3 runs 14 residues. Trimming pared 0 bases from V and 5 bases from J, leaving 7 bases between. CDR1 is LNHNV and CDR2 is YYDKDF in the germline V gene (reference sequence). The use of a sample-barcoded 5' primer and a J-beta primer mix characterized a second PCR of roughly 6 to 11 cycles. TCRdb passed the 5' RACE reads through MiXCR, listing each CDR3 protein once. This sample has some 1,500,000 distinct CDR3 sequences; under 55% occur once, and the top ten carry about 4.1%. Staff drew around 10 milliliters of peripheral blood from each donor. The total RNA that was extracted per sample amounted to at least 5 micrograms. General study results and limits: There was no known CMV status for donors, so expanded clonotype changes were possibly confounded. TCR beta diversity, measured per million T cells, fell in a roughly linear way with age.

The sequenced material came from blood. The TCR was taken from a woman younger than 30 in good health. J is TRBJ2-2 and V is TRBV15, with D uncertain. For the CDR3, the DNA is TGTGCCACCAGCAGAGACCGCATTACCGGGGAGCTGTTTTTT. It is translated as CATSRDRITGELFF.